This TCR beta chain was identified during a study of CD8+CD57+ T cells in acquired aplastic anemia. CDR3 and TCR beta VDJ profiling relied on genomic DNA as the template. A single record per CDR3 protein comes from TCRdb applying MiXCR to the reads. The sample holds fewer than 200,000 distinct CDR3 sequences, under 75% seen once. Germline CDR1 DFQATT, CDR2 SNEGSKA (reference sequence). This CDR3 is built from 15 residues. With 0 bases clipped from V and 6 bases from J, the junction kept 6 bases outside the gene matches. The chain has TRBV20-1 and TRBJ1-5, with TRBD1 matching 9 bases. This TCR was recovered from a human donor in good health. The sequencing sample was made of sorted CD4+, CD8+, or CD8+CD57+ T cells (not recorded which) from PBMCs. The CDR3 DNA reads TGCAGTGCTAGAGAACCCGGACAGGGGCGTCAGCCCCAGCATTTT. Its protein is CSAREPGQGRQPQHF.